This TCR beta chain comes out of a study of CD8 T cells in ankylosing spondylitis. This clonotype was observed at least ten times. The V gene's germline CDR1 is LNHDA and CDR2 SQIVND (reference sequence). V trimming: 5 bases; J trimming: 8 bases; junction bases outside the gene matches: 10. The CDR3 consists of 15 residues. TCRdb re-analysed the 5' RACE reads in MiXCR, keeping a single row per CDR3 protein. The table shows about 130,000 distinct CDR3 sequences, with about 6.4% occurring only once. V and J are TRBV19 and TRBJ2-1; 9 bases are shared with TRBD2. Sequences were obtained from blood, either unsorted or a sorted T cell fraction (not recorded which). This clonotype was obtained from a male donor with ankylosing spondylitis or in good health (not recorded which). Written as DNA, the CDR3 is TGTGCCAGTAGTGTTCCTAGCGGGACTGGGCATGAGCAGTTCTTC. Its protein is CASSVPSGTGHEQFF.